The clone carrying this T cell receptor (beta chain) was seen just once. These data belong to a study of blood T cell repertoires in COVID-19. Libraries were prepared by immunoSEQ multiplex PCR; TCRdb keeps only in-frame clonotypes and omits some of them. The sample holds 130,000 or so clones; 88% are singletons and the top ten take approximately 10%. Per the germline V gene, CDR1 is SGHVS and CDR2 is FQNEAQ. The CDR3 spans 15 residues. V lost 5 bases and J lost 3; bases outside the gene matches: 6. This TCR derives from a man in his fifties or sixties with acute or convalescent COVID-19. The V gene is TRBV7-8, the J gene TRBJ1-1; 10 nucleotides agree with TRBD1. The specimen was peripheral blood. CDR3 residues: CASSDRGLWDTEAFF. The CDR3 region has the DNA TGTGCCAGCAGCGACAGGGGGCTCTGGGACACTGAAGCTTTCTTT.